The rows below give T cell receptor beta chains drawn from one sample of a study of T cell repertoires in cytomegalovirus infection. Using its own MiXCR run on the reads, TCRdb lists one record per CDR3 protein. The sample shows more than 400,000 distinct CDR3 sequences, about 30% of them seen only once. The source material was PBMCs. All receptors derive from a human donor in good health (CMV status not recorded). Some clones in this sample may be carry-over from other donors' samples. Each CDR3 is given with its conserved first and last residue. D genes are given only for firm matches. Clone size appears in some rows only: once, few, many, or a class for an expanded clone.

j_gene	v_gene	d_gene	abundance	len	CDR3nt	CDR3aa
TRBJ1-4	TRBV27	.	many	14	TGTGCCAGCAGCCGGCGTGCAACTAATGAAAAACTGTTTTTT	CASSRRATNEKLFF
TRBJ1-5	TRBV6-2/TRBV6-3	TRBD1	few	15	TGTGCCAGCAAAGACAGGGGATATAGCAATCAGCCCCAGCATTTT	CASKDRGYSNQPQHF
TRBJ2-6	TRBV19	.	few	17	TGTGCCAGTATCTCAGCCCTCGGCCCAGGGGGGGCCAACGTCCTGACTTTC	CASISALGPGGANVLTF
TRBJ1-5	TRBV12-3/TRBV12-4	TRBD1	.	15	TGTGCCAGCAGTTTAGCGAGACAGGGTCATCAGCCCCAGCATTTT	CASSLARQGHQPQHF
TRBJ2-7	TRBV7-3	.	.	18	TGTGCCAGCAGCCCTCGACCCCGCGGTCCGGTGAGCTCCTACGAGCAGTACTTC	CASSPRPRGPVSSYEQYF
TRBJ1-2	TRBV19	.	once	15	TGTGCCAGTAGTATTTTTGGCGGTGGTGGCTATGGCTACACCTTC	CASSIFGGGGYGYTF
TRBJ2-3	TRBV19	TRBD2	.	12	TGTGCCAGTAGTATCCCTAGCGGGGAGCAGTATTTT	CASSIPSGEQYF
TRBJ2-1	TRBV29-1	.	few	13	TGCAGCGTTGGTCGACAGGAGGGGGGATACGGGATCTTC	CSVGRQEGGYGIF
TRBJ2-1	TRBV4-3	TRBD2	.	18	TGCGCCAGCAGCCAAAATCTAGCGGGAGCCCCACCTTACAATGAGCAGTTCTTC	CASSQNLAGAPPYNEQFF
TRBJ1-5	TRBV6-2/TRBV6-3	.	.	14	TGTGCCAGCAGTTACGGACAGCCCAATCAGCCCCAGCATTTT	CASSYGQPNQPQHF